The sequence of this T cell receptor beta chain was determined in a study of T cell clones after liver transplantation. Using immunoSEQ multiplex PCR, the repertoire was profiled, and TCRdb retains in-frame clones only, with some absent. The table includes about 51,000 clones, roughly 71% detected once. This specimen was CD4+ T cells from blood, taken roughly 55 months after liver transplant. This receptor was obtained from a human patient who received a liver transplant. T cells may partly derive from the graft donor.

The CDR3 DNA sequence: TGTGCCAGCAGCCAAGCACCAGGACAGGGAGTACACACTGAAGCTTTCTTT. Protein product: CASSQAPGQGVHTEAFF. The chain couples TRBV4-2 to TRBJ1-1, with 8 positions matching TRBD1. Germline assignment: CDR1 LGHNA and CDR2 YNFKEQ. J was trimmed by 3 bases and V by 1 base; bases with no gene match: 10. This CDR3 is 17 amino acids long.